This TCR beta chain was obtained from a study of neurological immune-mediated disorders. Study-wide findings and caveats: No CDR3 amino acid sequences were shared by expanded clones across subjects, suggesting private repertoires in all groups.

This clonotype was seen many times. Antigen unknown. Time point meaning: longitudinal time-point 1 (baseline). V was shortened by 4 bases and J by 0 bases, with 13 bases between the two germline ends. Per the germline V gene, CDR1 is SQVTM and CDR2 is ANQGSEA. The CDR3 has 16 residues. The cDNA was produced through 5'RACE with 10-nucleotide random UMIs. Sequencing runs each generated in excess of 180 million TCR-beta sequences derived from 15-18 subjects. TCRdb recomputed calls from the 5' RACE reads with MiXCR, one row per CDR3 protein. The sample records about 49,000 distinct CDR3 sequences, about a tenth being singletons.

The chain is built from TRBV29-1 and TRBJ2-6, with D tentatively TRBD1 (6 bases). Sequencing used PBMCs. The sequence derives from a woman between 35 and 50 years old in good health. For the CDR3, the DNA is TGCAGCGTTGCCCGGGACATTCACTCTGGGGCCAACGTCCTGACTTTC. It translates to CSVARDIHSGANVLTF.